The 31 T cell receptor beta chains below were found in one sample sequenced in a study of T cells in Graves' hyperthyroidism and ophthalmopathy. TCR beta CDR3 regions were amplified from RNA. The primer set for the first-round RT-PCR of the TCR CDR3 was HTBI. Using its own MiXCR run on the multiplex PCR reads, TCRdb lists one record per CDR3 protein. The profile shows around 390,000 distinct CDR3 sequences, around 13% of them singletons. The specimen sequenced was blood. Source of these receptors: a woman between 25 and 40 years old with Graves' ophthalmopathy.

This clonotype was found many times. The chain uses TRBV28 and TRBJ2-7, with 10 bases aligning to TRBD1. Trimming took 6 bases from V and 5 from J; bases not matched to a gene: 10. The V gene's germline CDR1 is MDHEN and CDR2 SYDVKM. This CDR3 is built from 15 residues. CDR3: CASSTTGTGVNEQYF. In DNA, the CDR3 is TGTGCCAGCAGCACAACCGGGACAGGGGTCAACGAGCAGTACTTC.

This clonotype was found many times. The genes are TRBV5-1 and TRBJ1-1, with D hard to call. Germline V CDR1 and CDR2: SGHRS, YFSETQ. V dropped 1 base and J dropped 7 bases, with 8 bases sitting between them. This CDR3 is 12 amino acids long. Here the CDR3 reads CASSLRADEAFF. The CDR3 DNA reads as TGCGCCAGCAGCTTGAGGGCGGATGAAGCTTTCTTT.

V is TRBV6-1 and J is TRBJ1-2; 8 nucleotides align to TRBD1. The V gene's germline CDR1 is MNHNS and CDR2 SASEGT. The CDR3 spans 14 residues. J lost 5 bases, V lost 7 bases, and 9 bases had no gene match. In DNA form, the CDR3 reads TGTGCCAGCACCTCACCGACAGGGGAGTATGGCTACACCTTC. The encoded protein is CASTSPTGEYGYTF.

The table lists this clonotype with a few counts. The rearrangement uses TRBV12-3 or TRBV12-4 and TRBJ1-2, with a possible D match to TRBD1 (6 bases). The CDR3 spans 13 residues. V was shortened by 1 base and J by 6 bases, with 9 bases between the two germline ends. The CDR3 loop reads CASSLDRANGYTF. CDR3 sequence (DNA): TGTGCCAGCAGTTTAGACAGGGCTAATGGCTACACCTTC.

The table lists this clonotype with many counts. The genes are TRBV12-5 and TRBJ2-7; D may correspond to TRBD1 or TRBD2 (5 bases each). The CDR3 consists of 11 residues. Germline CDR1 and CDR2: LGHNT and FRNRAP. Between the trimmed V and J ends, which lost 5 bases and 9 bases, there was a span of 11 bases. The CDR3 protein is CASGGHRGQYF. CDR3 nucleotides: TGTGCTAGTGGTGGACACCGGGGGCAGTACTTC. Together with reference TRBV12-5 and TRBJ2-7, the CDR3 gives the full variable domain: DARVTQTPRHKVTEMGQEVTMRCQPILGHNTVFWYRQTMMQGLELLAYFRNRAPLDDSGMPKDRFSAEMPDATLATLKIQPSEPRDSAVYFCASGGHRGQYFGPGTRLTVT.

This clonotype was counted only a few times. As DNA, the CDR3 is TGTGCCAGCAGTCAAAGGCAAGAGACCCAGTACTTC. Amino acids: CASSQRQETQYF. This rearrangement joins TRBV5-6 to TRBJ2-5; no reliable D call. Trimming stripped 5 bases from V and 2 bases from J, with 7 bases between. CDR1 is SGHDT and CDR2 is YYEEEE in the germline V gene. The CDR3 has 12 residues. The full variable domain, rest sourced from reference TRBV5-6 and TRBJ2-5, is DAGVTQSPTHLIKTRGQQVTLRCSPKSGHDTVSWYQQALGQGPQFIFQYYEEEERQRGNFPDRFSGHQFPNYSSELNVNALLLGDSALYLCASSQRQETQYFGPGTRLLVL.

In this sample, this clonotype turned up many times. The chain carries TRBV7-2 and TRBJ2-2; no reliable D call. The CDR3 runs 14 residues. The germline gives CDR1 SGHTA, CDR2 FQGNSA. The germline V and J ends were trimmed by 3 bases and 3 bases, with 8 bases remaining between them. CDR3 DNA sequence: TGTGCCAGCAGCTTCGGAGTACACACCGGGGAGCTGTTTTTT. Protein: CASSFGVHTGELFF.

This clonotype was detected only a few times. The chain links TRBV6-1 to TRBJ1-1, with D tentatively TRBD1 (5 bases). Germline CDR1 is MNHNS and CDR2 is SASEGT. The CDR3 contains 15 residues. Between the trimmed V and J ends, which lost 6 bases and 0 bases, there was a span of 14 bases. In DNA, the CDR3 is TGTGCCAGCAGGCATCTCAGGGATTTGAACACTGAAGCTTTCTTT. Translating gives CASRHLRDLNTEAFF.

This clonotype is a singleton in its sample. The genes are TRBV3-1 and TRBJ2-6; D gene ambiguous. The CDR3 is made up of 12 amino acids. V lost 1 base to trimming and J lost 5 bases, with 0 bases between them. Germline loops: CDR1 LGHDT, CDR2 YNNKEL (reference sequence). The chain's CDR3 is CASSQGANVLTF. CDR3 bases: TGTGCCAGCAGCCAAGGGGCCAACGTCCTGACTTTC. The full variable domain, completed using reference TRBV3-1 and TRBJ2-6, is DTAVSQTPKYLVTQMGNDKSIKCEQNLGHDTMYWYKQDSKKFLKIMFSYNNKELIINETVPNRFSPKSPDKAHLNLHINSLELGDSAVYFCASSQGANVLTFGAGSRLTVL.

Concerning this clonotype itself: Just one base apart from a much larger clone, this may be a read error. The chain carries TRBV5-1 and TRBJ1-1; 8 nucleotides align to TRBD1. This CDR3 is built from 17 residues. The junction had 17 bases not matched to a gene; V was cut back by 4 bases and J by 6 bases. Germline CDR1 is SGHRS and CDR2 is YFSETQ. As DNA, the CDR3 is TGCGCCAGCAGCGCGCGACAGGGGACGGGCGTTGCAGCTGAAGCTTTCTTT. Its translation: CASSARQGTGVAAEAFF.

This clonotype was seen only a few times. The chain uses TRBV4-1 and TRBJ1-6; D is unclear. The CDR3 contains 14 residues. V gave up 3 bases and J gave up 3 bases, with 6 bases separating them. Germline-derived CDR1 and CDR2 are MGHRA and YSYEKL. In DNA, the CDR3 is TGCGCCAGCAGCCACAGAAACTATAATTCACCCCTCCACTTT. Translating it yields CASSHRNYNSPLHF.

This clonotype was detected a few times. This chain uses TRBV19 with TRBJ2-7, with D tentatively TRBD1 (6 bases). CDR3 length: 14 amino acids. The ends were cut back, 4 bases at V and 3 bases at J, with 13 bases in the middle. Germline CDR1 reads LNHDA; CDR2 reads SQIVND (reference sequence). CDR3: CASSRTTGNYEQYF. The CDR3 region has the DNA TGTGCCAGTAGTAGAACGACAGGTAACTACGAGCAGTACTTC.

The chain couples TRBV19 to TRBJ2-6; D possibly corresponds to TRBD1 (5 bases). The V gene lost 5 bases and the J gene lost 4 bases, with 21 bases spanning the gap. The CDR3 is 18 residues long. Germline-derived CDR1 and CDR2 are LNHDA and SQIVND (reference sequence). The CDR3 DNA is TGTGCCAGTAGTTTCTTCAGGGCAGGTGGGTCCGGGGCCAACGTCCTGACTTTC. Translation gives CASSFFRAGGSGANVLTF.

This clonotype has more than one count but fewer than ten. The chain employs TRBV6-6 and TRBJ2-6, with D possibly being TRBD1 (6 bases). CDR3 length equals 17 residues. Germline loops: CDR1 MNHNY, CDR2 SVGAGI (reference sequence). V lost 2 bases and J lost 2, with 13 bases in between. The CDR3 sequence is CASSYPPDRPGANVLTF. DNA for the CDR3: TGTGCCAGCAGTTACCCCCCAGACAGGCCTGGGGCCAACGTCCTGACTTTC.

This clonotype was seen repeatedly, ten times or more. The CDR3 nucleotides are TGTGCCACCAGCAGAGATCGGACAGGGAACCATGGCTACACCTTC. Its protein is CATSRDRTGNHGYTF. The chain recombines TRBV15 with TRBJ1-2, with TRBD1 identical over 8 bases. This CDR3 is built from 15 residues. V dropped 0 bases and J dropped 6; count of bases not matched to a gene: 6. Germline-derived CDR1 and CDR2 are LNHNV and YYDKDF (reference sequence).

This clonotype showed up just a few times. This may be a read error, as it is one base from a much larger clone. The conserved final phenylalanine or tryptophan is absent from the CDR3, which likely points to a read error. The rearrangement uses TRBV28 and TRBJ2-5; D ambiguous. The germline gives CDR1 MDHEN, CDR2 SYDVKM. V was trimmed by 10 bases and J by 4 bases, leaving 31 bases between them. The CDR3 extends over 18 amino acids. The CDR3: CATSTSSLSILWGETQYL. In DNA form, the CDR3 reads TGTGCCACATCAACCAGCAGTTTAAGTATCCTGTGGGGAGAGACCCAGTACCTC.

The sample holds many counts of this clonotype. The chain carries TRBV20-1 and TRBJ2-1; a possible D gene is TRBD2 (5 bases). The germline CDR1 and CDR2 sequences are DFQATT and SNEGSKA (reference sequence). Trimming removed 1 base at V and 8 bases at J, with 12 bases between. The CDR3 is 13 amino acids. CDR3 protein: CSARVHGKYEQFF. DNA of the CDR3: TGCAGTGCTAGAGTTCACGGGAAATATGAGCAGTTCTTC.

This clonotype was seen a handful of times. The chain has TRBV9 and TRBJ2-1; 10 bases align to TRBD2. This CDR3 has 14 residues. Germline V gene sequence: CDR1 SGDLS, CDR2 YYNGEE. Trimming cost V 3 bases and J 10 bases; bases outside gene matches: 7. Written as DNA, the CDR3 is TGTGCCAGCAGCGCCCTAGGACTAGCGGAGGAGCAGTTCTTC. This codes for CASSALGLAEEQFF. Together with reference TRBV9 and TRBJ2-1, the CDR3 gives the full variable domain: DSGVTQTPKHLITATGQRVTLRCSPRSGDLSVYWYQQSLDQGLQFLIQYYNGEERAKGNILERFSAQQFPDLHSELNLSSLELGDSALYFCASSALGLAEEQFFGPGTRLTVL.

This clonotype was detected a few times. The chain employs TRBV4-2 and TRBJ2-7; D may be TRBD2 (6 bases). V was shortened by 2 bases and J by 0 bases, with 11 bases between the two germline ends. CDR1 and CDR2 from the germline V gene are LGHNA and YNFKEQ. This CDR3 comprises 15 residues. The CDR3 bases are TGTGCCAGCAGCCAAACTAGCAAAAGCTCCTACGAGCAGTACTTC. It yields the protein CASSQTSKSSYEQYF.

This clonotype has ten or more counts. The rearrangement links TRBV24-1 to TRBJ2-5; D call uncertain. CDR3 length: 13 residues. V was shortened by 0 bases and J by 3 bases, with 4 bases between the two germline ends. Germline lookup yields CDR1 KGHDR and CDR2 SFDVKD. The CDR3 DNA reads TGTGCCACCAGTGATTTGACGGAAGAGACCCAGTACTTC. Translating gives CATSDLTEETQYF.

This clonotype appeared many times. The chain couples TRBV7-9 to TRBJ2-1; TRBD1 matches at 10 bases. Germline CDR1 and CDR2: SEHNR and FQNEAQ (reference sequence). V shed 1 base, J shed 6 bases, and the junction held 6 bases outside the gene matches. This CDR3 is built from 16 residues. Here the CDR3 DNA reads TGTGCCAGCAGCTTAGTCGCGGGGACAGGGGCCAATGAGCAGTTCTTC. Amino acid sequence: CASSLVAGTGANEQFF.

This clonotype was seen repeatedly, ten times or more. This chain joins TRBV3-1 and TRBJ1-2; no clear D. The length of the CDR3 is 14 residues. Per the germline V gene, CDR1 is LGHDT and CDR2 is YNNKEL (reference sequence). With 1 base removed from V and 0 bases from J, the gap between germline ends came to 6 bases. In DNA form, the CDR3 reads TGTGCCAGCAGCCAAGTCTCCGCTAACTATGGCTACACCTTC. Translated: CASSQVSANYGYTF. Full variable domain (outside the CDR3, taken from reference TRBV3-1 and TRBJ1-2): DTAVSQTPKYLVTQMGNDKSIKCEQNLGHDTMYWYKQDSKKFLKIMFSYNNKELIINETVPNRFSPKSPDKAHLNLHINSLELGDSAVYFCASSQVSANYGYTFGSGTRLTVV.

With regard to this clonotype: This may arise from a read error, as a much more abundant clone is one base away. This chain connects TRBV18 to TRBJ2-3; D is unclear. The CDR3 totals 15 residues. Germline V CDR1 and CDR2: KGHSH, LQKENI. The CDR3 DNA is TGTGCCAGCTCACCATCGCCTCTGAGCACAGATGCGCAGTATTTT. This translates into CASSPSPLSTDAQYF. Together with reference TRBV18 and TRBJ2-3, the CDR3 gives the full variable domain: NAGVMQNPRHLVRRRGQEARLRCSPMKGHSHVYWYRQLPEEGLKFMVYLQKENIIDESGMPKERFSAEFPKEGPSILRIQQVVRGDSAAYFCASSPSPLSTDAQYFGPGTRLTVL.

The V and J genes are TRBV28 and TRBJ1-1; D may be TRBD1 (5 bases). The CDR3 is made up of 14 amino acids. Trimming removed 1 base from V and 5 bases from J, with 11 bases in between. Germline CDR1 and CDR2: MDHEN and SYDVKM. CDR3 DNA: TGTGCCAGCAGTTTATTGGGGGGTAGGACTGAAGCTTTCTTT. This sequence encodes CASSLLGGRTEAFF.

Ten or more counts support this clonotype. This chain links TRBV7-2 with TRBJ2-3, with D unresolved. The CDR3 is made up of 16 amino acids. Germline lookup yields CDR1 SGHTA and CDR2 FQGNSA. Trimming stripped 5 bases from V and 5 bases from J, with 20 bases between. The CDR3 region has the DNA TGTGCCAGCAGCCCACGGCTGGGTACCTCAATAGATACGCAGTATTTT. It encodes CASSPRLGTSIDTQYF.

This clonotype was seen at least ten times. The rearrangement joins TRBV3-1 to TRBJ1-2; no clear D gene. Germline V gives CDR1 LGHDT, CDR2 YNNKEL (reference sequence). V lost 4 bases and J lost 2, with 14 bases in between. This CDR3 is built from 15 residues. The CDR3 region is CASSPREGRNYGYTF. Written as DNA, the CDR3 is TGTGCCAGCAGCCCACGGGAGGGCAGAAACTATGGCTACACCTTC. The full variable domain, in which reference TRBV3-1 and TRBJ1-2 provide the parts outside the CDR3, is DTAVSQTPKYLVTQMGNDKSIKCEQNLGHDTMYWYKQDSKKFLKIMFSYNNKELIINETVPNRFSPKSPDKAHLNLHINSLELGDSAVYFCASSPREGRNYGYTFGSGTRLTVV.

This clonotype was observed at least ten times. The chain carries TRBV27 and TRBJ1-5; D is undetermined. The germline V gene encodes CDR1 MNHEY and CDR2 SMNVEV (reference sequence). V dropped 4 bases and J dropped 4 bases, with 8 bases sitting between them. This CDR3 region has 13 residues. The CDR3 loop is CASSSTENQPQHF. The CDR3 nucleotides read TGTGCCAGCAGTTCCACAGAGAATCAGCCCCAGCATTTT.

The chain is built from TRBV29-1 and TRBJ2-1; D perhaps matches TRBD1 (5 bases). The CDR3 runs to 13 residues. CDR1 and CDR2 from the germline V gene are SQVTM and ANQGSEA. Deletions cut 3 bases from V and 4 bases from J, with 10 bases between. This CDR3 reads CSVDTGQYNEQFF. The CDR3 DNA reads TGCAGCGTTGATACAGGACAATACAATGAGCAGTTCTTC.

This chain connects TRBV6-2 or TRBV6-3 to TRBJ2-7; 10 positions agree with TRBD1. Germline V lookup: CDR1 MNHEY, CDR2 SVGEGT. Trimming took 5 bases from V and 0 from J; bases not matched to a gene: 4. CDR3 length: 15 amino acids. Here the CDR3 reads CASSGGTGDSYEQYF. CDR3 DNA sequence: TGTGCCAGCAGTGGTGGGACAGGGGACTCCTACGAGCAGTACTTC.

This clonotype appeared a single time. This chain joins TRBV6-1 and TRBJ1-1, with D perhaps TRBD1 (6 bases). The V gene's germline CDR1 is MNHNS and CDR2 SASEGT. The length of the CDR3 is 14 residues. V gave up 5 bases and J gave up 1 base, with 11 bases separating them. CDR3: CASSIGQRNTEAFF. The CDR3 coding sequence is TGTGCCAGCAGTATCGGACAGCGGAACACTGAAGCTTTCTTT.

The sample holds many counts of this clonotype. The CDR3 coding sequence is TGCGCCAGCAGCTTGTCGGGGCCAACTAATGAAAAACTGTTTTTT. The encoded protein is CASSLSGPTNEKLFF. V usage is TRBV5-1 and J usage is TRBJ1-4, with D maybe TRBD1 (5 bases). Per germline, CDR1 SGHRS and CDR2 YFSETQ. V shed 1 base and J shed 0 bases, with 7 bases lying between them. The CDR3 length is 15 residues.